The text below deals with one T cell receptor (beta chain). This sample is drawn from a study of CD8+ T cells in alopecia areata. V was shortened by 10 bases and J by 7 bases, with 13 bases between the two germline ends. The CDR3 runs 12 residues. The germline V gene has CDR1 MNHNY and CDR2 SVGAGI (reference sequence). Extraction and reverse transcription of RNA yielded cDNA as the sequencing template. The method was immunoSEQ multiplex PCR; TCRdb's version includes in-frame clones alone and lacks a portion of them. The repertoire includes about 34,000 clones, roughly 80% of them detected once, and about a fifth sits in the top ten.

The clonotype originates from a human donor with alopecia areata. The chain recombines TRBV6-6 with TRBJ1-4; unclear D gene. What was sequenced was NKG2D-low CD8+ T cells sorted from blood. In nucleotides, the CDR3 is TGTGCCACCGGCGAGGGCTTTGAAAAACTGTTTTTT. Encoded protein: CATGEGFEKLFF.